Listed below are T cell receptor beta chains from one sample, sequenced in a study of T cell responses to AZD1222 COVID-19 vaccine. TCRdb keeps only in-frame clones here, not all; method: immunoSEQ multiplex PCR. The data contain roughly 67,000 clones, almost 90% of them singletons. This material consisted of peripheral blood, taken on day 0 of AZD1222 vaccination. The origin of the receptors is an adult in good health. Each CDR3 is given with its conserved first and last residue. Each record gives: J gene, D gene, V gene, clone size, CDR3 protein, CDR3 DNA. D genes are given only for firm matches. Clone size is stated in some rows and not others, as once, few, many or a class when expanded.

j_gene: TRBJ2-1; d_gene: -; v_gene: TRBV19; abundance: -; CDR3aa: CASSIDANTYNEQFF; CDR3nt: TGTGCCAGTAGTATAGATGCCAATACCTACAATGAGCAGTTCTTC
j_gene: TRBJ1-2; d_gene: -; v_gene: TRBV7-3; abundance: -; CDR3aa: CASRVKGTRRDNYGYTF; CDR3nt: TGTGCCAGCAGGGTAAAAGGGACCAGACGGGATAACTATGGCTACACCTTC
j_gene: TRBJ1-3; d_gene: -; v_gene: TRBV15; abundance: -; CDR3aa: CATSRDPGAGNTIYF; CDR3nt: TGTGCCACCAGCAGAGACCCAGGGGCTGGAAACACCATATATTTT
j_gene: TRBJ1-1; d_gene: TRBD1; v_gene: TRBV19; abundance: once; CDR3aa: CASSIQHRQGAFF; CDR3nt: TGTGCCAGTAGTATTCAGCATCGACAGGGTGCTTTCTTT
j_gene: TRBJ2-5; d_gene: TRBD1; v_gene: TRBV28; abundance: -; CDR3aa: CASSLIWAGGGETQYF; CDR3nt: TGTGCCAGCAGTTTAATTTGGGCAGGGGGTGGGGAGACCCAGTACTTC
j_gene: TRBJ2-3; d_gene: TRBD2; v_gene: TRBV28; abundance: -; CDR3aa: CASSFSRRELDTQYF; CDR3nt: TGTGCCAGCAGTTTTTCAAGGCGGGAGTTAGATACGCAGTATTTT
j_gene: TRBJ1-2; d_gene: TRBD1; v_gene: TRBV19; abundance: -; CDR3aa: CASSIPGTGYGYTF; CDR3nt: TGTGCCAGTAGTATCCCCGGGACAGGCTATGGCTACACCTTC
j_gene: TRBJ1-1; d_gene: -; v_gene: TRBV6-5; abundance: -; CDR3aa: CASKAQGDSTEAFF; CDR3nt: TGTGCCAGTAAAGCGCAGGGAGATAGCACTGAAGCTTTCTTT
j_gene: TRBJ1-5; d_gene: -; v_gene: TRBV6-1; abundance: once; CDR3aa: CASSDEGLGQPQHF; CDR3nt: TGTGCCAGCAGTGACGAGGGATTGGGTCAGCCCCAGCATTTT
j_gene: TRBJ2-7; d_gene: TRBD1; v_gene: TRBV11-2; abundance: -; CDR3aa: CASSGGTGNYEQYF; CDR3nt: TGTGCCAGCAGCGGGGGGACAGGGAACTACGAGCAGTACTTC
j_gene: TRBJ1-4; d_gene: -; v_gene: TRBV6-2/TRBV6-3; abundance: -; CDR3aa: CASSLGPRGWGNEKLFF; CDR3nt: TGTGCCAGCAGTTTAGGCCCCCGGGGCTGGGGAAATGAAAAACTGTTTTTT
j_gene: TRBJ2-1; d_gene: TRBD2; v_gene: TRBV5-5; abundance: many; CDR3aa: CASSFRLAANEQFF; CDR3nt: TGTGCCAGCAGCTTCAGGCTAGCGGCCAATGAGCAGTTCTTC
j_gene: TRBJ2-5; d_gene: -; v_gene: TRBV5-5; abundance: -; CDR3aa: CASSAQGQETQYF; CDR3nt: TGTGCCAGCAGCGCTCAGGGGCAAGAGACCCAGTACTTC
j_gene: TRBJ2-1; d_gene: -; v_gene: TRBV7-8; abundance: -; CDR3aa: CASSLAGTTYNEQFF; CDR3nt: TGTGCCAGCAGCCTAGCCGGGACCACCTACAATGAGCAGTTCTTC
j_gene: TRBJ1-3; d_gene: TRBD1; v_gene: TRBV11-2; abundance: few; CDR3aa: CASSLGTGGNTIYF; CDR3nt: TGTGCCAGCAGCTTAGGGACAGGTGGAAACACCATATATTTT
j_gene: TRBJ1-3; d_gene: -; v_gene: TRBV27; abundance: -; CDR3aa: CASRNLNSGNTIYF; CDR3nt: TGTGCCAGCAGAAATTTAAACTCTGGAAACACCATATATTTT
j_gene: TRBJ2-1; d_gene: TRBD2; v_gene: TRBV29-1; abundance: -; CDR3aa: CSVEDRLAGVWISYNEQFF; CDR3nt: TGCAGCGTTGAAGATCGGCTAGCGGGAGTATGGATATCCTACAATGAGCAGTTCTTC
j_gene: TRBJ2-7; d_gene: TRBD1; v_gene: TRBV30; abundance: -; CDR3aa: CASSGGTGGYEQYF; CDR3nt: TGTGCCTCATCAGGGGGGACAGGGGGTTACGAGCAGTACTTC
j_gene: TRBJ2-7; d_gene: -; v_gene: TRBV5-6; abundance: -; CDR3aa: CASSWGAGPDEQYF; CDR3nt: TGTGCCAGCAGCTGGGGGGCCGGCCCGGACGAGCAGTACTTC
j_gene: TRBJ2-1; d_gene: TRBD1; v_gene: TRBV27; abundance: -; CDR3aa: CASSLATGAVEQFF; CDR3nt: TGTGCCAGCAGTTTGGCGACAGGGGCGGTTGAGCAGTTCTTC
j_gene: TRBJ2-1; d_gene: TRBD2; v_gene: TRBV2; abundance: once; CDR3aa: CASSGGLAGNEQFF; CDR3nt: TGTGCCAGCAGCGGCGGACTAGCCGGTAATGAGCAGTTCTTC
j_gene: TRBJ1-5; d_gene: -; v_gene: TRBV5-5; abundance: -; CDR3aa: CASSSLPDSNQPQHF; CDR3nt: TGTGCCAGCAGCTCCCTTCCGGATAGCAATCAGCCCCAGCATTTT
j_gene: TRBJ1-1; d_gene: -; v_gene: TRBV27; abundance: -; CDR3aa: CASSLGGSNTEAFF; CDR3nt: TGTGCCAGCAGTTTAGGGGGTTCGAACACTGAAGCTTTCTTT
j_gene: TRBJ1-5; d_gene: -; v_gene: TRBV6-1; abundance: -; CDR3aa: CASSEAAGYGQPQHF; CDR3nt: TGTGCCAGCAGTGAAGCGGCAGGGTATGGTCAGCCCCAGCATTTT
j_gene: TRBJ2-7; d_gene: TRBD1; v_gene: TRBV6-5; abundance: -; CDR3aa: CATGQGASPPYEQYF; CDR3nt: TGTGCCACCGGACAGGGGGCGAGTCCGCCGTACGAGCAGTACTTC
j_gene: TRBJ1-1; d_gene: TRBD1; v_gene: TRBV28; abundance: -; CDR3aa: CASSQIQGGGDTEAFF; CDR3nt: TGTGCCAGCAGCCAAATACAGGGGGGAGGTGACACTGAAGCTTTCTTT
j_gene: TRBJ2-7; d_gene: TRBD1; v_gene: TRBV27; abundance: -; CDR3aa: CASRDRGSYEQYF; CDR3nt: TGTGCCAGCCGGGACAGGGGCTCCTACGAGCAGTACTTC
j_gene: TRBJ1-2; d_gene: TRBD1; v_gene: TRBV4-2; abundance: -; CDR3aa: CASSDRGGYGYTF; CDR3nt: TGTGCCAGCAGCGACAGGGGTGGCTATGGCTACACCTTC
j_gene: TRBJ1-5; d_gene: -; v_gene: TRBV19; abundance: -; CDR3aa: CASSFRSRPQHF; CDR3nt: TGTGCCAGTAGTTTCCGAAGTCGGCCCCAGCATTTT
j_gene: TRBJ1-5; d_gene: -; v_gene: TRBV6-1; abundance: -; CDR3aa: CASSFGGRNQPQHF; CDR3nt: TGTGCCAGCAGTTTTGGGGGGCGGAATCAGCCCCAGCATTTT
j_gene: TRBJ1-4; d_gene: TRBD1; v_gene: TRBV18; abundance: -; CDR3aa: CASSPPRGDSDSEKLFF; CDR3nt: TGTGCCAGCTCACCACCTCGGGGGGACAGTGATAGCGAAAAACTGTTTTTT
j_gene: TRBJ1-2; d_gene: -; v_gene: TRBV28; abundance: -; CDR3aa: CASSSGSPGGYTF; CDR3nt: TGTGCCAGCAGTTCAGGGAGCCCGGGTGGCTACACCTTC
j_gene: TRBJ2-1; d_gene: TRBD2; v_gene: TRBV13; abundance: -; CDR3aa: CASRLAGRSYNEQFF; CDR3nt: TGTGCCAGCAGACTAGCGGGACGCTCCTACAATGAGCAGTTCTTC
j_gene: TRBJ1-4; d_gene: -; v_gene: TRBV29-1; abundance: -; CDR3aa: CSVGKHLNEKLFF; CDR3nt: TGCAGCGTTGGGAAGCACCTTAATGAAAAACTGTTTTTT
j_gene: TRBJ1-1; d_gene: -; v_gene: TRBV11-2; abundance: -; CDR3aa: CASSPGEGLLNTEAFF; CDR3nt: TGTGCCAGCAGCCCCGGGGAGGGCCTCTTGAACACTGAAGCTTTCTTT
j_gene: TRBJ2-5; d_gene: -; v_gene: TRBV12-3/TRBV12-4; abundance: -; CDR3aa: CASSFGTSGTQYF; CDR3nt: TGTGCCAGCAGTTTTGGGACAAGTGGGACCCAGTACTTC
j_gene: TRBJ2-7; d_gene: TRBD2; v_gene: TRBV7-2; abundance: -; CDR3aa: CASSLAASGRAFEQYF; CDR3nt: TGTGCCAGCAGCTTAGCGGCTAGCGGGAGGGCCTTCGAGCAGTACTTC
j_gene: TRBJ2-7; d_gene: -; v_gene: TRBV5-1; abundance: -; CDR3aa: CASSPGSAYEQYF; CDR3nt: TGCGCCAGCAGCCCGGGGTCGGCCTACGAGCAGTACTTC
j_gene: TRBJ1-1; d_gene: TRBD1; v_gene: TRBV5-1; abundance: -; CDR3aa: CASSPPGTGVVRAFF; CDR3nt: TGCGCCAGCAGCCCCCCCGGGACAGGGGTTGTGCGAGCTTTCTTT
j_gene: TRBJ2-7; d_gene: TRBD2; v_gene: TRBV11-1; abundance: -; CDR3aa: CASSLAPGTSGTYEQYF; CDR3nt: TGTGCCAGCAGCTTAGCGCCCGGGACTAGCGGGACCTACGAGCAGTACTTC
j_gene: TRBJ1-4; d_gene: -; v_gene: TRBV11-2; abundance: -; CDR3aa: CASSQTGLNEKLFF; CDR3nt: TGTGCCAGCAGCCAGACAGGTCTTAATGAAAAACTGTTTTTT
j_gene: TRBJ2-1; d_gene: -; v_gene: TRBV27; abundance: -; CDR3aa: CASSTTGRVSYNEQFF; CDR3nt: TGTGCCAGCAGTACCACTGGGCGTGTTTCCTACAATGAGCAGTTCTTC
j_gene: TRBJ1-6; d_gene: -; v_gene: TRBV5-8; abundance: -; CDR3aa: CASSYVDSINSPLHF; CDR3nt: TGTGCCAGCAGCTACGTGGACAGCATAAATTCACCCCTCCACTTT
j_gene: TRBJ2-5; d_gene: -; v_gene: TRBV7-8; abundance: few; CDR3aa: CASSFNGETQYF; CDR3nt: TGTGCCAGCAGCTTTAATGGGGAGACCCAGTACTTC
j_gene: TRBJ1-5; d_gene: -; v_gene: TRBV6-2/TRBV6-3; abundance: few; CDR3aa: CASSYNGVQPQHF; CDR3nt: TGTGCCAGCAGTTATAACGGGGTTCAGCCCCAGCATTTT
j_gene: TRBJ2-2; d_gene: TRBD1; v_gene: TRBV9; abundance: -; CDR3aa: CASSAGTVNTGELFF; CDR3nt: TGTGCCAGCAGCGCCGGGACAGTGAACACCGGGGAGCTGTTTTTT
j_gene: TRBJ1-1; d_gene: -; v_gene: TRBV5-1; abundance: -; CDR3aa: CASSLDPGTNTEAFF; CDR3nt: TGCGCCAGCAGCTTGGACCCGGGGACGAACACTGAAGCTTTCTTT
j_gene: TRBJ2-2; d_gene: -; v_gene: TRBV4-2; abundance: -; CDR3aa: CASSQDQGFWTGELFF; CDR3nt: TGTGCCAGCAGCCAAGATCAGGGATTCTGGACCGGGGAGCTGTTTTTT
j_gene: TRBJ2-7; d_gene: -; v_gene: TRBV5-1; abundance: -; CDR3aa: CASSPQGSGHYF; CDR3nt: TGCGCCAGCAGTCCCCAGGGGTCGGGCCACTACTTC